The next 6 T cell receptor beta chains were all read from a single sample in a study of blood T cell repertoires in COVID-19. Using immunoSEQ multiplex PCR, the repertoire was profiled, and TCRdb retains in-frame clones only, with some absent. The sample has 35,000 to 50,000 clones, 85% to 90% seen once. The sample consisted of peripheral blood. Receptor source: a man between 65 and 85 years old with acute or convalescent COVID-19.

This clone was found a few times. The chain has TRBV11-2 and TRBJ1-5, with a possible D match to TRBD1 (5 bases). The germline V gene has CDR1 SGHAT and CDR2 FQNNGV. V lost 5 bases, J lost 4 bases, and 12 bases lay in between. The CDR3 has 14 amino acids. CDR3 coding DNA: TGTGCCAGCAGCCCTGGGGGAGGGAATCAGCCCCAGCATTTT. This encodes CASSPGGGNQPQHF.

In the case of this clone: An end of the junction differs from the germline gene, which may be a read error. The CDR3 loop reads CAISEEGGAPNKEQFF. Here the CDR3 DNA reads TGTGCCATCAGTGAGGAGGGGGGGGCACCGAACAAAGAGCAGTTCTTC. The chain couples TRBV10-3 to TRBJ2-1; possibly TRBD2 for D (7 bases). The CDR3 loop spans 16 amino acids. Germline assignment: CDR1 ENHRY and CDR2 SYGVKD.

This clone was seen only once. The V call is TRBV28, the J call TRBJ2-5; a possible D gene is TRBD2 (6 bases). CDR1 MDHEN and CDR2 SYDVKM come from the germline V gene. V was pared by 2 bases and J by 4 bases, with 14 bases between. The CDR3 sequence is 15 residues long. The CDR3 bases are TGTGCCAGCAGTTTACCGTCCGTGGGGGGAGAGACCCAGTACTTC. The encoded protein is CASSLPSVGGETQYF. The complete variable domain, with remaining parts taken from reference TRBV28 and TRBJ2-5, reads DVKVTQSSRYLVKRTGEKVFLECVQDMDHENMFWYRQDPGLGLRLIYFSYDVKMKEKGDIPEGYSVSREKKERFSLILESASTNQTSMYLCASSLPSVGGETQYFGPGTRLLVL.

The chain links TRBV28 to TRBJ1-5, with a tentative D call TRBD1 (6 bases). The CDR3 has 15 amino acids. Between the trimmed V and J ends, which lost 10 bases and 6 bases, there was a span of 22 bases. Germline CDR1 and CDR2: MDHEN and SYDVKM. CDR3 sequence (DNA): TGTGCCACCGCCAGGCGGGGGGGCAGGAGTCAGCCCCAGCATTTT. It specifies CATARRGGRSQPQHF.

The rearrangement links TRBV19 to TRBJ1-5, with no clear D. The V end lost 7 bases, the J end lost 7 bases, and 14 bases lay between the germline ends. CDR3 length: 13 amino acids. Germline V gene sequence: CDR1 LNHDA, CDR2 SQIVND (reference sequence). CDR3 amino acids: CASTTRLGQPQHF. The CDR3 DNA sequence: TGTGCCAGTACTACAAGGCTCGGGCAGCCCCAGCATTTT.

The chain joins TRBV9 to TRBJ2-5; possible D gene TRBD1, 6 bases. There are 15 residues in the CDR3. V lost 4 bases, J lost 5 bases, and 18 bases lay in between. Germline V gene data show CDR1 as SGDLS and CDR2 as YYNGEE. The CDR3 DNA sequence: TGTGCCAGCAGCACCACAGGGAAATTTTCGGAGACCCAGTACTTC. Its translation is CASSTTGKFSETQYF.